Sequencing of this T cell receptor beta chain was carried out in a study of T cells in Graves' hyperthyroidism and ophthalmopathy. Study background: Peripheral blood was acquired at first diagnosis, ahead of any therapy whatsoever. General observations from the study: Most thyroid-expanded clonotypes above 0.001 were also found in blood. Model-based prediction identified ophthalmopathy a median around 6.5 months prior to its onset.

The CDR3 consists of 13 residues. V lost 4 bases, J lost 5 bases, and 11 bases lay in between. Germline V gene lookup returns CDR1 LNHDA and CDR2 SQIVND (reference sequence). The CDR3 regions of TCR beta were amplified from RNA transcripts. Carried out on the TCR CDR3, a first-round RT-PCR used the HTBI primer set. Using its own MiXCR run on the multiplex PCR reads, TCRdb lists one record per CDR3 protein. The repertoire has 300,000 to 500,000 distinct CDR3 sequences, over 12% of them found once; the top ten carry 25% to 30%. For this clonotype: The antigen remains unidentified.

Ophthalmopathy cases met thresholds of Clinical Activity Score at least 3, NOSPECS grade at least 4 and duration under 3 months. The sample consisted of blood. The source of this sequence is a man aged 50 to 59 with Graves' ophthalmopathy. The chain employs TRBV19 and TRBJ1-2; no reliable D call. CDR3 DNA sequence: TGTGCCAGTAGTACGACGAGAAAGTATGGCTACACCTTC. The encoded protein is CASSTTRKYGYTF.